This TCR beta chain was profiled in a study of vaccination and CD4 T cells after COVID-19. The CDR3 spans 13 residues. The V end was cut by 2 bases, the J end by 4 bases, with 7 bases between. Looked up from germline, CDR1 is SEHNR and CDR2 is FQNEAQ (reference sequence). Described treatment: roughly 11-day PBMC culture with coronavirus spike peptide pools or control peptides (ViraFEST assay). An Oncomine TCR Beta short-read assay was used to sequence the DNA from cultured CD4+ T cells. Genomic DNA extraction was carried out from cultured CD4+ T cells. TCRdb analysed the PCR reads with MiXCR anew, one entry per CDR3 protein. The table has around 9,800 distinct CDR3 sequences, 50% to 65% seen once. This clonotype qualifies as medium-sized (0.01 to 0.1%). Its antigen is unknown.

The sequenced material came from CD4+ T cells from blood, cultured in vitro. The chain has TRBV7-9 and TRBJ2-3; TRBD1 might be the D (5 bases). The origin of this receptor is a human donor who had recovered from COVID-19. CDR3 loop: CASSLQGPDTQYF. As DNA, the CDR3 is TGTGCCAGCAGCTTACAGGGCCCAGATACGCAGTATTTT.